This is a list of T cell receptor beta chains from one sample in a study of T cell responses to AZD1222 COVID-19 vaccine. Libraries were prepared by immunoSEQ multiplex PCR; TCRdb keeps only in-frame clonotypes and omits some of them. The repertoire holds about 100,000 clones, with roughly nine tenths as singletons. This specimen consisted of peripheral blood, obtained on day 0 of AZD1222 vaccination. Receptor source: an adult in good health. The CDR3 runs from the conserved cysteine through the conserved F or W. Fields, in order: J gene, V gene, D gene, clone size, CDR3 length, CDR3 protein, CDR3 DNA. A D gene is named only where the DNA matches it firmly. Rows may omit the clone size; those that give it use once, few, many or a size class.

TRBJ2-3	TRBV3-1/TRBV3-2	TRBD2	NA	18	CASSQRLAGGMRTDTQYF	TGTGCCAGCAGCCAGAGACTAGCGGGGGGAATGCGCACAGATACGCAGTATTTT
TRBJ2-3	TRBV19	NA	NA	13	CASSLRPGDTQYF	TGTGCCAGTAGTTTAAGGCCGGGAGATACGCAGTATTTT
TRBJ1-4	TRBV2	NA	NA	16	CASRIDSLPTNEKLFF	TGTGCCAGCAGGATCGACAGCTTACCAACTAATGAAAAACTGTTTTTT
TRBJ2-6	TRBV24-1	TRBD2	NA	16	CATSEGGFSGANVLTF	TGTGCCACCAGTGAGGGAGGGTTCTCTGGGGCCAACGTCCTGACTTTC
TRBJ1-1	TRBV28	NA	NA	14	CASKYPDRWAEAFF	TGTGCCAGCAAATACCCTGACAGGTGGGCTGAAGCTTTCTTT
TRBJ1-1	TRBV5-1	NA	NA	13	CASSLNSGEAAFF	TGCGCCAGCAGCTTGAACAGTGGCGAGGCAGCTTTCTTT
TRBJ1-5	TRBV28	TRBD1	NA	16	CASSPGTGGHNQPQHF	TGTGCCAGCAGTCCAGGGACAGGGGGACACAATCAGCCCCAGCATTTT
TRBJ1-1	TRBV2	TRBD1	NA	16	CASSEDRGLRGTEAFF	TGTGCCAGCAGTGAAGACAGGGGTTTGAGGGGCACTGAAGCTTTCTTT
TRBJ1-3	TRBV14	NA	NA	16	CASSQEMPRAGNTIYF	TGTGCCAGCAGCCAAGAAATGCCAAGGGCTGGAAACACCATATATTTT
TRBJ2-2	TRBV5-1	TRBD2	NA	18	CASSPRLAGGRVTGELFF	TGCGCCAGCAGTCCCAGACTAGCGGGGGGCCGTGTCACCGGGGAGCTGTTTTTT
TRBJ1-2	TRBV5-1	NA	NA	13	CASSPLAGDGYTF	TGCGCCAGCAGCCCCCTGGCAGGGGACGGCTACACCTTC
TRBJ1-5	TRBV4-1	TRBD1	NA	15	CASSQGDSLDQPQHF	TGCGCCAGCAGCCAGGGGGACAGCCTGGATCAGCCCCAGCATTTT
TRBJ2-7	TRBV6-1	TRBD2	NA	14	CASSEAGGYDEQYF	TGTGCCAGCAGTGAAGCCGGGGGGTACGACGAGCAGTACTTC
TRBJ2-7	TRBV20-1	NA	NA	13	CSASDPGEYEQYF	TGCAGTGCTAGTGACCCGGGAGAATACGAGCAGTACTTC
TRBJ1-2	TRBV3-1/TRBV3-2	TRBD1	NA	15	CASSPDRVPPYGYTF	TGTGCCAGCAGCCCCGACAGGGTACCCCCCTATGGCTACACCTTC
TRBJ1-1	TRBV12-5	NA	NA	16	CASGLGRGLGYTEAFF	TGTGCTAGTGGTTTGGGCAGGGGTTTAGGGTACACTGAAGCTTTCTTT
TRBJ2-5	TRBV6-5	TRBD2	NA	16	CASSSPSGGGQETQYF	TGTGCCAGCAGTTCTCCTAGCGGGGGGGGCCAAGAGACCCAGTACTTC
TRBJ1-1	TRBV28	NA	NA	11	CASSLYEEAFF	TGTGCCAGCAGTTTATATGAAGAAGCTTTCTTT
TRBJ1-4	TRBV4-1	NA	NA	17	CASSQDTWVDRSEKLFF	TGCGCCAGCAGCCAAGACACGTGGGTAGACAGGAGTGAAAAACTGTTTTTT
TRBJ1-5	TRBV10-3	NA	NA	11	CAISESGAKHF	TGTGCCATCAGTGAGTCCGGGGCCAAGCATTTT
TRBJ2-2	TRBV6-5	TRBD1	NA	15	CASSSRDRYTGELFF	TGTGCCAGCAGCTCCCGGGACAGATACACCGGGGAGCTGTTTTTT
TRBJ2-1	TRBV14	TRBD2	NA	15	CASSPLAGGFNEQFF	TGTGCCAGCAGTCCCCTAGCGGGGGGTTTCAATGAGCAGTTCTTC
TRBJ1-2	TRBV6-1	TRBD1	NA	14	CASSESGTAYGYTF	TGTGCCAGCAGTGAATCCGGGACAGCTTATGGCTACACCTTC
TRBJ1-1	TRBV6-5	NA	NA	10	CASRFFEAFF	TGTGCCAGCAGATTTTTTGAAGCTTTCTTT
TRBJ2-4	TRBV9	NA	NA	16	CASSGYYFRDGDIQYF	TGTGCCAGCAGCGGTTATTATTTCAGGGATGGGGACATTCAGTACTTC
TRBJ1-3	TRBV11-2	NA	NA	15	CASSLGGNSGNTIYF	TGTGCCAGCAGCTTAGGGGGGAACTCTGGAAACACCATATATTTT
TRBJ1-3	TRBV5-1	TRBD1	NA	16	CASSQETGYSGNTIYF	TGCGCCAGCAGCCAAGAGACAGGGTACTCTGGAAACACCATATATTTT
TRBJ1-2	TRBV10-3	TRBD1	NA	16	CAIRPGTGKEDYGYTF	TGTGCCATCAGGCCCGGGACAGGGAAGGAGGACTATGGCTACACCTTC
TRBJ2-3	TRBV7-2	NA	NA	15	CASSLGYRPADTQYF	TGTGCCAGCAGCTTAGGTTACCGTCCTGCAGATACGCAGTATTTT
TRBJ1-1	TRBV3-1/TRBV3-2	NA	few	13	CASSQVQNTEAFF	TGTGCCAGCAGCCAAGTACAGAACACTGAAGCTTTCTTT
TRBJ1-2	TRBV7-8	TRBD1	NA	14	CASSLTGGQGVCTF	TGTGCCAGCAGCTTAACCGGGGGACAGGGAGTATGTACCTTC
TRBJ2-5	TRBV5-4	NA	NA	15	CASSTGGGRQETQYF	TGTGCCAGCAGCACGGGGGGCGGACGGCAAGAGACCCAGTACTTC
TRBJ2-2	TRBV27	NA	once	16	CASSLWGATVTGELFF	TGTGCCAGCAGTTTATGGGGGGCGACGGTCACCGGGGAGCTGTTTTTT
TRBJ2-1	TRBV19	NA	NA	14	CASSHIWSYNEQFF	TGTGCCAGTAGTCATATCTGGTCCTACAATGAGCAGTTCTTC